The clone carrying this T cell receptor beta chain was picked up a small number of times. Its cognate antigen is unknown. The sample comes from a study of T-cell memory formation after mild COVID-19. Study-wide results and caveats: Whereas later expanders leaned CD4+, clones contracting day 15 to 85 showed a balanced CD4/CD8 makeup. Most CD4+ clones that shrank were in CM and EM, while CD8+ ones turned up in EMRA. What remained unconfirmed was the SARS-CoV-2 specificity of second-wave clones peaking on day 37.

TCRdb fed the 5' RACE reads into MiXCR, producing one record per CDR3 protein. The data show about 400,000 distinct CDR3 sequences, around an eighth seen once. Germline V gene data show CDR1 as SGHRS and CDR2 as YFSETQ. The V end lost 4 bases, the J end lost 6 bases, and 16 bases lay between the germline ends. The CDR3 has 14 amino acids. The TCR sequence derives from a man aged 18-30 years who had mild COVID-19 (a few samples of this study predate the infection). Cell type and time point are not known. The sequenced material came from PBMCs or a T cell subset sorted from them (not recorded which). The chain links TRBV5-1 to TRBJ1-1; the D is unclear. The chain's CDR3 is CASSNEPVYSEAFF. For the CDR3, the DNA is TGCGCCAGCAGCAACGAACCTGTTTATTCTGAAGCTTTCTTT.